This T cell receptor (beta chain) was captured in a study of shared clonotypes between healthy human individuals. Overall study results and limits: Clonotypes which were not shared had lower generation probabilities than clonotypes that all four donors shared.

Recent acute infections and vaccinations were absent in the healthy HIV-negative adult donors. CD45RA+ naive and CD45RA-negative memory subsets were separated from CD4+ cells. Trimming removed 2 bases at V and 4 bases at J, with 10 bases between. Germline V gene sequence: CDR1 SGHRS, CDR2 YFSETQ. CDR3 length: 13 residues. TCRdb's table, derived via immunoSEQ multiplex PCR, lists solely in-frame clones and lacks some. There are under 1,900,000 clones in the sample; 97% to 99% occur only once, and 0.36% lies in the top ten. This clone was picked up one time. Its target is not known. The chain carries TRBV5-1 and TRBJ2-7, with D unclear. The specimen sequenced was naive CD4+ T cells sorted from blood. Sample subset: CD45RA+ positively selected. This receptor was obtained from a man younger than 45 in good health. CDR3 loop: CASSLAPRYEQYF. DNA for the CDR3: TGCGCCAGCAGCTTAGCTCCTCGGTACGAGCAGTACTTC.